Below, 17 T cell receptor beta chains from the same sample are listed, as sequenced in a study of OX40 agonist ivuxolimab in advanced cancers. Here immunoSEQ multiplex PCR was the method, and the copy in TCRdb shows in-frame clones only, minus some. The table lists about 35,000 clones, 92% of them singletons, with around 4.2% in the top ten. Sequenced material: CD4+ or CD8+ T cells sorted from blood, taken in a trial of the OX40 agonist ivuxolimab. The receptor set was obtained from an adult with an advanced solid tumor such as melanoma, head and neck, liver or kidney cancer.

This clone appeared a single time. The chain has TRBV30 and TRBJ2-3; D possibly corresponds to TRBD1 (5 bases). Trimming left V 2 bases short and J 1 base short, with 13 bases between. CDR1 and CDR2 from the germline V gene are GTSNPN and SVGIG (reference sequence). There are 15 residues in the CDR3. CDR3 bases: TGTGCCTGGAGTAGGGGATTTGGAGGCACAGATACGCAGTATTTT. Its protein product is CAWSRGFGGTDTQYF.

This chain links TRBV19 with TRBJ1-2; D is ambiguous. Trimming shortened V by 3 bases and J by 4 bases, and 9 bases separated the two germline ends. The V gene's germline CDR1 is LNHDA and CDR2 SQIVND (reference sequence). The CDR3 extends over 13 amino acids. The CDR3 reads CASSIGRLYGYTF. The CDR3 bases are TGTGCCAGTAGTATCGGCCGCCTCTATGGCTACACCTTC.

This clone is medium-sized (0.01 to 0.1%). The chain joins TRBV6-5 to TRBJ2-2; TRBD1 agrees at 7 bases. The germline V gene has CDR1 MNHEY and CDR2 SVGAGI. The length of the CDR3 is 13 residues. The V gene end was trimmed by 8 bases and the J gene end by 6 bases; junction bases not matched to a gene: 6. Here the CDR3 reads CASRQGLAGELFF. DNA of the CDR3: TGTGCCAGCCGACAGGGTTTGGCCGGGGAGCTGTTTTTT.

This rearrangement joins TRBV5-1 to TRBJ1-2; D call uncertain. V lost 0 bases and J 7 bases, leaving 10 bases between the germline ends. CDR1 is SGHRS and CDR2 is YFSETQ in the germline V gene. There are 13 residues in the CDR3. The CDR3 region has the DNA TGCGCCAGCAGCTTGGGAGGGTTGAGTGGCTACACCTTC. Residues: CASSLGGLSGYTF.

V is TRBV9 and J is TRBJ1-5; 9 bases map to TRBD1. Looked up from germline, CDR1 is SGDLS and CDR2 is YYNGEE. After removal of 0 bases from V and 2 bases from J, the junction contained 0 bases not matched to a gene. The CDR3 runs 15 residues. The chain's CDR3 is CASSVGTGGNQPQHF. In DNA, the CDR3 is TGTGCCAGCAGCGTAGGGACAGGGGGCAATCAGCCCCAGCATTTT.

The J gene is TRBJ2-5, the V gene TRBV18, with 8 bases matching TRBD1. The J call may be mistaken, given a closer DNA end match to TRBJ2-7. The CDR3 length is 13 residues. The germline V gene encodes CDR1 KGHSH and CDR2 LQKENI. The CDR3 reads CASSRDRTDEQYF. CDR3 DNA: TGTGCCAGCTCACGGGACAGGACCGACGAGCAGTACTTC.

The V call is TRBV7-9, the J call TRBJ2-3; 12 bases are shared with TRBD2. CDR1 SEHNR and CDR2 FQNEAQ come from the germline V gene (reference sequence). Losses at the gene ends were 1 base for V and 3 bases for J; bases not matched to a gene: 2. There are 16 residues in the CDR3. The CDR3 loop is CASSLGTSGKTDTQYF. DNA of the CDR3: TGTGCCAGCAGCTTAGGGACTAGCGGGAAAACAGATACGCAGTATTTT.

This rearrangement joins TRBV7-2 to TRBJ1-4; 8 bases align to TRBD1. Trimming cost V 3 bases and J 0 bases; bases outside gene matches: 3. Germline values: CDR1 SGHTA, CDR2 FQGNSA. This CDR3 is 16 amino acids long. As DNA, the CDR3 is TGTGCCAGCAGCTTCGGACAGGGTGCAACTAATGAAAAACTGTTTTTT. This encodes CASSFGQGATNEKLFF.

The genes are TRBV7-8 and TRBJ2-1; D is unclear. V dropped 0 bases and J dropped 6 bases, with 9 bases sitting between them. This CDR3 has 14 residues. Germline values: CDR1 SGHVS, CDR2 FQNEAQ. Written as DNA, the CDR3 is TGTGCCAGCAGCTTAGCTACGACCGGCAATGAGCAGTTCTTC. Protein sequence: CASSLATTGNEQFF.

The chain combines TRBV7-2 with TRBJ1-1, with D possibly matching TRBD1 (6 bases). V lost 2 bases to trimming and J lost 0 bases, with 7 bases between them. Germline V gives CDR1 SGHTA, CDR2 FQGNSA. The CDR3 is 14 amino acids. The CDR3 nucleotides are TGTGCCAGCAGCTTAACAGGGATGAACACTGAAGCTTTCTTT. Translation gives CASSLTGMNTEAFF.

The V call is TRBV4-1, the J call TRBJ2-1, with 10 positions matching TRBD2. The V and J ends lost 0 bases and 8 bases, in that order; junction bases with no gene match: 7. CDR1 MGHRA and CDR2 YSYEKL come from the germline V gene. The CDR3 totals 16 residues. The CDR3 spells CASSQDKGTSADEQFF. CDR3 nucleotides: TGCGCCAGCAGCCAAGATAAAGGGACTAGCGCGGATGAGCAGTTCTTC.

The chain combines TRBV2 with TRBJ2-4; possibly TRBD2 for D (5 bases). V lost 6 bases, J lost 6 bases, and 15 bases lay in between. From germline, CDR1 is SNHLY and CDR2 FYNNEI. The CDR3 has 14 residues. In DNA form, the CDR3 reads TGTGCCAGCAGACTAACGGTGGGAGTAAACATTCAGTACTTC. It codes for CASRLTVGVNIQYF.

This rearrangement joins TRBV7-9 to TRBJ1-1, with TRBD1 as a possible D gene (6 bases). This CDR3 has 15 residues. The V and J ends lost 3 bases and 1 base respectively, with 12 bases between them. Germline V gene sequence: CDR1 SEHNR, CDR2 FQNEAQ (reference sequence). The CDR3 sequence: CASSLGDRPNTEAFF. In DNA, the CDR3 is TGTGCCAGCAGCTTGGGTGACAGGCCGAACACTGAAGCTTTCTTT.

The rearrangement links TRBV7-3 to TRBJ2-1, with D uncertain. Germline V CDR1 and CDR2: SGHTA, FQGTGA. This CDR3 comprises 14 residues. The V and J ends lost 6 bases and 7 bases respectively, with 16 bases between them. The CDR3 protein is CASSFDIVRNEQFF. CDR3 nucleotides: TGTGCCAGCAGTTTTGATATTGTGAGGAATGAGCAGTTCTTC.

CDR3 sequence reads: CASSQGFGASGELADTQYF. For the CDR3, the DNA is TGCGCCAGCAGCCAAGGGTTTGGCGCTAGCGGAGAGCTGGCAGATACGCAGTATTTT. This sequence joins TRBV4-1 and TRBJ2-3; 7 nucleotides match TRBD2. Losses at the gene ends were 1 base for V and 4 bases for J; bases not matched to a gene: 17. Germline V gene data show CDR1 as MGHRA and CDR2 as YSYEKL. The CDR3 length is 19 residues.

The V and J genes are TRBV6-5 and TRBJ1-4; 8 bases match TRBD1. Germline V lookup: CDR1 MNHEY, CDR2 SVGAGI. After removal of 0 bases from V and 8 bases from J, the junction contained 8 bases not matched to a gene. The CDR3 covers 16 residues. CDR3 sequence reads: CASSYSMRTGLEKLFF. The CDR3 region has the DNA TGTGCCAGCAGTTACTCAATGAGGACAGGGCTGGAAAAACTGTTTTTT.

This clone was seen only a few times. CDR3 in DNA: TGTGCCAGCAGTGGACAGACCTTCCAAGACTACACCTTC. Translation: CASSGQTFQDYTF. This chain links TRBV2 with TRBJ1-2, with D possibly being TRBD1 (5 bases). The CDR3 is 13 amino acids. V was shortened by 4 bases and J by 10 bases, with 16 bases between the two germline ends. Germline loops: CDR1 SNHLY, CDR2 FYNNEI.